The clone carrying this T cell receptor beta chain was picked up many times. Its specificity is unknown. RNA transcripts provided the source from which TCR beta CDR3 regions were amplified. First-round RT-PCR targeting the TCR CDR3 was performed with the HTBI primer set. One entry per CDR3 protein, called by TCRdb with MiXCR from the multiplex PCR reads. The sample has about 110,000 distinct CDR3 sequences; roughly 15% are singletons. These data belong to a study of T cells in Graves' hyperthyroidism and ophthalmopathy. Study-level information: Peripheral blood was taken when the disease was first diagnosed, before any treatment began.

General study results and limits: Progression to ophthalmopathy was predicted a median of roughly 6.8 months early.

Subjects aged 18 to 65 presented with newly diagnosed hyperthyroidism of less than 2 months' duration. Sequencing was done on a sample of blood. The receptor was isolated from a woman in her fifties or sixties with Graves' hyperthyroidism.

CDR3 coding DNA: TGTGCCAGCAGCCAAGCGGGCCCCGGGATCAGCAAGACCCAGTACTTC. Its translation is CASSQAGPGISKTQYF. The chain employs TRBV3-1 and TRBJ2-5, with D possibly being TRBD2 (5 bases). The germline gives CDR1 LGHDT, CDR2 YNNKEL (reference sequence). The length of the CDR3 is 16 residues. V was pared by 1 base and J by 6 bases, with 18 bases between.